Shown below are 20 T cell receptor beta chains from a single sample sequenced in a study of blood T cell repertoires in COVID-19. TCRdb's table, derived via immunoSEQ multiplex PCR, lists solely in-frame clones and lacks some. Among about 93,000 clones, more than 65% were seen once, and the ten largest hold about 16%. The sequencing input was peripheral blood. The receptor source for this set is a human donor in a cohort sampled during active COVID-19.

The gene calls are TRBV7-6 and TRBJ2-7; TRBD2 aligns across 8 bases. The CDR3 spans 14 residues. V trimming: 9 bases; J trimming: 2 bases; junction bases outside the gene matches: 9. The germline V gene has CDR1 SGHVS and CDR2 FNYEAQ. The CDR3 coding sequence is TGTGCCAGGAAGGGGAGCGGGAGCCCCTACGAGCAGTACTTC. It is translated as CARKGSGSPYEQYF.

The V gene is TRBV19, the J gene TRBJ1-3, with 7 bases identical to TRBD1. The CDR3 extends over 20 amino acids. V dropped 3 bases and J dropped 0; count of bases not matched to a gene: 17. The germline gives CDR1 LNHDA, CDR2 SQIVND (reference sequence). In DNA, the CDR3 is TGTGCCAGTAGTATTTCCGGGACAGCACATATCCTAAACTCTGGAAACACCATATATTTT. Its protein is CASSISGTAHILNSGNTIYF.

J is TRBJ1-6 and V is TRBV28, with 9 bases identical to TRBD1. CDR3 length: 14 residues. J was trimmed by 10 bases and V by 9 bases; bases with no gene match: 10. The germline gives CDR1 MDHEN, CDR2 SYDVKM. The chain's CDR3 is CASSDRGVYSPLHF. In nucleotides, the CDR3 is TGTGCCAGTTCGGACAGGGGCGTATACTCACCCCTCCACTTT.

By frequency in the sample, this clone is medium-sized. V usage is TRBV7-9 and J usage is TRBJ1-5; TRBD1 agrees at 7 bases. Germline CDR1 and CDR2: SEHNR and FQNEAQ (reference sequence). V shed 3 bases and J 4 bases; nucleotides not matched to a gene: 6. The CDR3 is 15 residues long. The DNA for the CDR3 is TGTGCCAGCAGCTTGGGGACAGTCTATAATCAGCCCCAGCATTTT. Amino acid sequence: CASSLGTVYNQPQHF.

The chain uses TRBV6-4 and TRBJ1-2; no clear D gene. The CDR3 runs to 14 residues. The germline V gene encodes CDR1 MRHNA and CDR2 SNTAGT. Trimming stripped 2 bases from V and 0 bases from J, with 7 bases between. The CDR3 DNA reads as TGTGCCAGCAGTGACCCCGGGTCTAACTATGGCTACACCTTC. It specifies CASSDPGSNYGYTF.

This sequence joins TRBV7-8 and TRBJ2-7, with D hard to call. The germline V gene has CDR1 SGHVS and CDR2 FQNEAQ. The CDR3 has 12 amino acids. Between the trimmed V and J ends, which lost 8 bases and 1 base, there was a span of 9 bases. The CDR3 nucleotides are TGTGCCAGCCTAGGTGATTCCTACGAGCAGTACTTC. Amino acids: CASLGDSYEQYF.

The chain recombines TRBV3-1 (or the pseudogene TRBV3-2) with TRBJ1-5; no firm D call. Deletions cut 1 base from V and 3 bases from J, with 7 bases between. CDR1 is LGHDT and CDR2 is YNNKEL in the germline V gene (reference sequence). This CDR3 region has 14 residues. The CDR3, as DNA: TGTGCCAGCAGCCAAGGAGTAACCAATCAGCCCCAGCATTTT. Encoded protein: CASSQGVTNQPQHF.

The V call is TRBV19, the J call TRBJ1-5; TRBD1 is a possible D gene (6 bases). V shed 11 bases and J shed 6 bases, with 14 bases lying between them. There are 12 residues in the CDR3. Germline CDR1 is LNHDA and CDR2 is SQIVND (reference sequence). This chain's CDR3 is CASKRGGQPQHF. The DNA for the CDR3 is TGTGCCTCCAAAAGGGGGGGTCAGCCCCAGCATTTT.

This clone was found a few times. This chain connects TRBV7-2 to TRBJ1-1; D unclear. V was pared by 4 bases and J by 3 bases, with 12 bases between. CDR3 length: 14 amino acids. The V gene's germline CDR1 is SGHTA and CDR2 FQGNSA. CDR3 DNA sequence: TGTGCCAGCAGCTCCCGGTGGCGGGACACTGAAGCTTTCTTT. This translates into CASSSRWRDTEAFF.

J is TRBJ1-1 and V is TRBV12-3 or TRBV12-4, with a weak D call TRBD1 (6 bases). The germline V and J ends were trimmed by 3 bases and 11 bases, with 16 bases remaining between them. This CDR3 comprises 13 residues. CDR3 amino acids: CASSFRQGLDAFF. The CDR3 region has the DNA TGTGCCAGCAGTTTTCGTCAGGGGTTAGACGCTTTCTTT.

The chain combines TRBV14 with TRBJ2-7; TRBD2 matches at 7 bases. Germline CDR1 reads SGHDN; CDR2 reads FVKESK. This CDR3 is built from 18 residues. The V gene end was trimmed by 5 bases and the J gene end by 3 bases; junction bases not matched to a gene: 19. In DNA, the CDR3 is TGTGCCAGCAGCAAACGTACCCTAGCGGAGACCTCAAGCTACGAGCAGTACTTC. Translated: CASSKRTLAETSSYEQYF. The whole variable domain, filled in from reference TRBV14 and TRBJ2-7, reads EAGVTQFPSHSVIEKGQTVTLRCDPISGHDNLYWYRRVMGKEIKFLLHFVKESKQDESGMPNNRFLAERTGGTYSTLKVQPAELEDSGVYFCASSKRTLAETSSYEQYFGPGTRLTVT.

The gene calls are TRBV24-1 and TRBJ1-2, with a tentative D call TRBD1 (6 bases). This CDR3 comprises 14 residues. V lost 3 bases and J 3 bases, leaving 10 bases between the germline ends. The germline CDR1 and CDR2 sequences are KGHDR and SFDVKD. In DNA, the CDR3 is TGTGCCACCAGTGATCCGGCAGGGGACTATGGCTACACCTTC. Its protein is CATSDPAGDYGYTF.

This chain uses TRBV4-2 with TRBJ2-5; a possible D gene is TRBD2 (6 bases). Germline V gene data show CDR1 as LGHNA and CDR2 as YNFKEQ. The CDR3 is made up of 15 amino acids. V was cut by 0 bases and J by 5 bases, with 13 bases left in between. CDR3 in amino acids: CASSQEDGRVETQYF. The DNA of the CDR3 is TGTGCCAGCAGCCAAGAGGACGGGAGAGTGGAGACCCAGTACTTC.

The chain recombines TRBV28 with TRBJ2-2, with D maybe TRBD2 (6 bases). Germline-derived CDR1 and CDR2 are MDHEN and SYDVKM. Trimming cost V 2 bases and J 5 bases, with 12 bases left between them. This CDR3 is built from 15 residues. In nucleotides, the CDR3 is TGTGCCAGCAGTTTAAGGAGGGAGGTTACCGGGGAGCTGTTTTTT. It specifies CASSLRREVTGELFF.

The genes are TRBV24-1 and TRBJ2-1; D is unresolved. This CDR3 has 16 amino acids. Trimming left V 2 bases short and J 0 bases short, with 10 bases between. Looked up from germline, CDR1 is KGHDR and CDR2 is SFDVKD. The CDR3 here is CATSDSALSSYNEQFF. DNA of the CDR3: TGTGCCACCAGTGATTCAGCGCTTAGCTCCTACAATGAGCAGTTCTTC.

This clone was recorded once. The genes are TRBV5-1 and TRBJ2-1, with D maybe TRBD1 (6 bases). Germline CDR1 and CDR2: SGHRS and YFSETQ. The CDR3 has 15 residues. The V and J ends lost 4 bases and 2 bases respectively, with 13 bases between them. CDR3 in DNA: TGCGCCAGCAGCGAGACAGGTGGCCCCTACAATGAGCAGTTCTTC. Protein: CASSETGGPYNEQFF.

This chain links TRBV28 with TRBJ1-5, with 7 bases aligning to TRBD1. Germline assignment: CDR1 MDHEN and CDR2 SYDVKM. The CDR3 spans 15 residues. J was trimmed by 4 bases and V by 5 bases; bases with no gene match: 8. The CDR3 spells CASSQQGGRNQPQHF. The CDR3 region has the DNA TGTGCCAGCAGTCAGCAGGGGGGAAGGAATCAGCCCCAGCATTTT.

This clone was seen only once. The chain joins TRBV27 to TRBJ1-2, with 9 positions matching TRBD1. V dropped 5 bases and J dropped 8; count of bases not matched to a gene: 6. The CDR3 runs 13 residues. CDR1 and CDR2 (germline): MNHEY, SMNVEV (reference sequence). DNA for the CDR3: TGTGCCAGCAGTCCGGGACAGGGCTTCGGCTACACCTTC. Residues: CASSPGQGFGYTF.

The V gene is TRBV2, the J gene TRBJ1-6; D unclear. The CDR3 spans 15 residues. Germline V gene lookup returns CDR1 SNHLY and CDR2 FYNNEI. Trimming shortened V by 2 bases and J by 5 bases, and 10 bases separated the two germline ends. Here the CDR3 reads CASSELDGNNSPLHF. The CDR3 coding sequence is TGTGCCAGCAGTGAACTAGACGGGAATAATTCACCCCTCCACTTT.

Comments on this clone: Germline and junction disagree at one end, which may indicate a read error. V gene TRBV7-9 combines with J gene TRBJ2-1; 9 nucleotides agree with TRBD2. CDR1 is SEHNR, CDR2 FQNEAQ, per germline (reference sequence). The CDR3 extends over 18 amino acids. The CDR3 is CASSLARRGLAGYSEQFF. The DNA for the CDR3 is TGTGCCAGCAGCTTAGCGCGTAGAGGGCTAGCGGGATACAGTGAGCAGTTCTTC.